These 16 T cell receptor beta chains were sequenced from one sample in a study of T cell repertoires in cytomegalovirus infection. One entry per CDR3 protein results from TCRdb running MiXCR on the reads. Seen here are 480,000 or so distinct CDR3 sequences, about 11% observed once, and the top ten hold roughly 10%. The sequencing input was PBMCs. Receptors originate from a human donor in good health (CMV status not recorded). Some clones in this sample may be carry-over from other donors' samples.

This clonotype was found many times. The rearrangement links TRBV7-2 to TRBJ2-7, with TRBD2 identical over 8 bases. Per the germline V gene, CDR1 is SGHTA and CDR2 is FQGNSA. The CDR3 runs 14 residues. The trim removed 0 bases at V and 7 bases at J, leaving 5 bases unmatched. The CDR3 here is CASSLAGGAREQYF. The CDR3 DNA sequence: TGTGCCAGCAGCTTAGCCGGGGGGGCGAGAGAGCAGTACTTC.

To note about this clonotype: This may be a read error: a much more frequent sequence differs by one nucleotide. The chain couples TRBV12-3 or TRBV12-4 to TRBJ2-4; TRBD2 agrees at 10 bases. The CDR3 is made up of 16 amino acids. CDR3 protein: CAGSPGGLARAGIQYF. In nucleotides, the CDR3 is TGTGCCGGCAGCCCCGGGGGACTAGCGAGAGCAGGCATTCAGTACTTC.

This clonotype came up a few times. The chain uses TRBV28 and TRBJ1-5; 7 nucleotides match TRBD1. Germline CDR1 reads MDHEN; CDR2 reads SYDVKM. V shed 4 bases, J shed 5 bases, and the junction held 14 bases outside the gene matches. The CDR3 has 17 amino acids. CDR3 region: CASSSSRGTGDDQPQHF. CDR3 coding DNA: TGTGCCAGCAGTTCCTCCCGCGGTACAGGGGACGATCAGCCCCAGCATTTT. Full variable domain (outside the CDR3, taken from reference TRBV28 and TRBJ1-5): DVKVTQSSRYLVKRTGEKVFLECVQDMDHENMFWYRQDPGLGLRLIYFSYDVKMKEKGDIPEGYSVSREKKERFSLILESASTNQTSMYLCASSSSRGTGDDQPQHFGDGTRLSIL.

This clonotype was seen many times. CDR3 in DNA: TGTGCCAGCAGCCCCGGCAGGGCTTTCTACGAGCAGTACTTC. It is translated as CASSPGRAFYEQYF. The rearrangement joins TRBV7-2 to TRBJ2-7; perhaps TRBD1 as D (5 bases). Germline-derived CDR1 and CDR2 are SGHTA and FQGNSA. This CDR3 comprises 14 residues. Trimming pared 5 bases from V and 3 bases from J, leaving 14 bases between.

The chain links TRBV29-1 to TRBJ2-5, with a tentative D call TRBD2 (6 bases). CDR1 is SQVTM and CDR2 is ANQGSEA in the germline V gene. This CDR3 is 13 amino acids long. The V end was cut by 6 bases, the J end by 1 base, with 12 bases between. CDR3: CSVRRGGQETQYF. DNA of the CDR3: TGCAGCGTCCGGAGGGGCGGCCAAGAGACCCAGTACTTC.

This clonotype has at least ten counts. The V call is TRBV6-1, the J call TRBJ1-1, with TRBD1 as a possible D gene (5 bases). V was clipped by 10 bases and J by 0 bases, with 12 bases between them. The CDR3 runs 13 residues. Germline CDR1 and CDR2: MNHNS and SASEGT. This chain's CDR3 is CATLGVMNTEAFF. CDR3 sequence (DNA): TGTGCCACCCTAGGGGTGATGAACACTGAAGCTTTCTTT.

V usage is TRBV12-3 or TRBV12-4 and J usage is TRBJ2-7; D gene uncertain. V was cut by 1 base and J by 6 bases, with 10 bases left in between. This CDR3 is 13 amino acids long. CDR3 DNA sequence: TGTGCCAGCAGTTTAGTTAGGCGAGGCGAGCAGTACTTC. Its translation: CASSLVRRGEQYF.

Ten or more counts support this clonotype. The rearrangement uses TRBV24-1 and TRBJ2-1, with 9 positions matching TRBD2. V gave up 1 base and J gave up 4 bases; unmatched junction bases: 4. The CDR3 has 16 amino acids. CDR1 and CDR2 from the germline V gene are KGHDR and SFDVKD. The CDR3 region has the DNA TGTGCCACCAGTGATTTTAGCGGGAGCTCTTACAATGAGCAGTTCTTC. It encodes CATSDFSGSSYNEQFF.

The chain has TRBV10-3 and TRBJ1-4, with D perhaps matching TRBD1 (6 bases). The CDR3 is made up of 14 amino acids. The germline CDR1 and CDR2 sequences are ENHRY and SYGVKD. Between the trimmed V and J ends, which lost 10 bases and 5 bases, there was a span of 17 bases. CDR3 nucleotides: TGTGCCACGAAAGGCGGGACATCGAATGAAAAACTGTTTTTT. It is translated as CATKGGTSNEKLFF.

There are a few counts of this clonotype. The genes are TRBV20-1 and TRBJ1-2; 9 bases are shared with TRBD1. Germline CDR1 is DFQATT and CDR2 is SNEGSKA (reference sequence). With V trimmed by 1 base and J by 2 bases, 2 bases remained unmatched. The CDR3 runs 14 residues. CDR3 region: CSARATGGNYGYTF. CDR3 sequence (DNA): TGCAGTGCTAGAGCGACAGGGGGGAACTATGGCTACACCTTC.

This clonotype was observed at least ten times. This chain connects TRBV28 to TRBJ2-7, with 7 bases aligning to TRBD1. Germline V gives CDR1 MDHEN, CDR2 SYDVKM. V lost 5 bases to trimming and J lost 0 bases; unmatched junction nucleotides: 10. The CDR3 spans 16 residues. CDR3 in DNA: TGTGCCAGCAGTGATGGCCCAGGGGGTTCCTCCTACGAGCAGTACTTC. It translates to CASSDGPGGSSYEQYF.

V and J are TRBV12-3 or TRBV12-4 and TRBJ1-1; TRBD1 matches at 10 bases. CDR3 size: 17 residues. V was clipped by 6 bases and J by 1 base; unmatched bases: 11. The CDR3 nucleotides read TGTGCCAGCAGCCCAGCGGGGACAGGGGCCCCGAACACTGAAGCTTTCTTT. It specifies CASSPAGTGAPNTEAFF.

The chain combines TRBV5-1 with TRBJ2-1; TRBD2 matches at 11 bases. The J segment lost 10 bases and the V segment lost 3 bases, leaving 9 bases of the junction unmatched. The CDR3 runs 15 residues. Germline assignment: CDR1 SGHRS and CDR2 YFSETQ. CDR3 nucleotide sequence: TGCGCCAGCAGCTATCGTAGCGGGAGGGATATGGAGCAGTTCTTC. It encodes CASSYRSGRDMEQFF.

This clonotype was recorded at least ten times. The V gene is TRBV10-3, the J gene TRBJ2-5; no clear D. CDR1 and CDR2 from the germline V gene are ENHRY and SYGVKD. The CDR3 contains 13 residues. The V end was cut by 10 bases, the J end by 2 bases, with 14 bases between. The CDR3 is CASKAPPQETQYF. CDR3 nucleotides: TGTGCCAGTAAGGCCCCCCCTCAAGAGACCCAGTACTTC.

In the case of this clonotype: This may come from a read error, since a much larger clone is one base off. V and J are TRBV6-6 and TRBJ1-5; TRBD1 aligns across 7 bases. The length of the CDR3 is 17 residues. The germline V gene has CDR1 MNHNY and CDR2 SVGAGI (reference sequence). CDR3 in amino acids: CASRDTTLGGAGQLQHF. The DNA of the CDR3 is TGTGCCAGCAGGGATACCACATTAGGGGGCGCGGGTCAGCTCCAGCATTTT.

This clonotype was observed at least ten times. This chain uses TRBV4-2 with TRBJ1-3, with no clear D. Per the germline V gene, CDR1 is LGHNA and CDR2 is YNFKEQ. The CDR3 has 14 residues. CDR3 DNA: TGTGCTGGAGCGGCAGGCATCTCTGGAAACACCATATATTTT. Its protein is CAGAAGISGNTIYF.